The 12 T cell receptor beta chains presented below share a single source sample, sequenced in a study of control samples from healthy donors and cancer patients. Generated by immunoSEQ multiplex PCR, the TCRdb table keeps only in-frame clones and is missing some. The sample consists of about 110,000 clones, 88% of them appearing once. Sequenced material: PBMCs. The receptors derive from a woman aged 60-75 years with lung cancer.

This clone has only a few counts. The chain employs TRBV2 and TRBJ1-6; TRBD1 might be the D (5 bases). CDR3 length: 13 amino acids. Trimming left V 8 bases short and J 7 bases short, with 12 bases between. Germline V gene sequence: CDR1 SNHLY, CDR2 FYNNEI. In DNA form, the CDR3 reads TGTGCCAGCTTTCCGGGGCCGAATTCACCCCTCCACTTT. Its protein product is CASFPGPNSPLHF.

V and J are TRBV19 and TRBJ2-7; the match to TRBD1 covers 7 bases. The CDR3 covers 14 residues. Looked up from germline, CDR1 is LNHDA and CDR2 is SQIVND (reference sequence). V lost 2 bases to trimming and J lost 2 bases; unmatched junction nucleotides: 3. CDR3 DNA: TGTGCCAGTAGTATAACACAGGGGCCCTACGAGCAGTACTTC. It is translated as CASSITQGPYEQYF.

The chain has TRBV5-8 and TRBJ1-4, with TRBD1 as a possible D gene (5 bases). The CDR3 has 15 amino acids. The V gene lost 4 bases and the J gene lost 8 bases, with 18 bases spanning the gap. CDR1 is SGHTS, CDR2 YDEGEE, per germline. The CDR3 DNA follows: TGTGCCAGCAGCGGAACCGGGACCAAGCGGGAAAAACTGTTTTTT. Its translation is CASSGTGTKREKLFF. The full variable domain, its missing parts supplied by reference TRBV5-8 and TRBJ1-4, is EAGVTQSPTHLIKTRGQQATLRCSPISGHTSVYWYQQALGLGLQFLLWYDEGEERNRGNFPPRFSGRQFPNYSSELNVNALELEDSALYLCASSGTGTKREKLFFGSGTQLSVL.

CDR3 in amino acids: CASSTPGDTEAFF. CDR3 DNA sequence: TGTGCCAGCTCCACACCGGGCGACACTGAAGCTTTCTTT. V is TRBV18 and J is TRBJ1-1; D unclear. Germline assignment: CDR1 KGHSH and CDR2 LQKENI. Trimming took off 6 bases at V and 3 bases at J, with 11 bases between the two ends. This CDR3 has 13 amino acids.

CDR3 nucleotides: TGTGCCAGCAGCACCGGGACAGGGTCCGATACGCAGTATTTT. Translation gives CASSTGTGSDTQYF. V is TRBV7-9 and J is TRBJ2-3; 9 bases fit TRBD1. V lost 5 bases and J lost 6; bases outside the gene matches: 6. The CDR3 has 14 amino acids. CDR1 SEHNR and CDR2 FQNEAQ come from the germline V gene (reference sequence).

This chain uses TRBV13 with TRBJ1-2, with 8 bases that match TRBD1. V lost 5 bases to trimming and J lost 5 bases; unmatched junction nucleotides: 4. CDR3 size: 13 residues. Germline V gives CDR1 PRHDT, CDR2 FYEKMQ (reference sequence). CDR3: CASSPTGVYGYTF. In nucleotides, the CDR3 is TGTGCCAGCAGCCCGACAGGGGTATATGGCTACACCTTC.

The chain uses TRBV7-2 and TRBJ2-7, with 8 bases matching TRBD1. The CDR3 length is 15 residues. Germline V gene data show CDR1 as SGHTA and CDR2 as FQGNSA. After removal of 4 bases from V and 6 bases from J, the junction contained 11 bases not matched to a gene. The CDR3 coding sequence is TGTGCCAGCAGCTCGACAGGGGCCCGAGGAGTCGAGCAGTACTTC. It encodes CASSSTGARGVEQYF.

The rearrangement uses TRBV11-2 and TRBJ1-4, with D perhaps TRBD1 (6 bases). The CDR3 loop spans 15 amino acids. V dropped 1 base and J dropped 8 bases, with 14 bases sitting between them. The germline CDR1 and CDR2 sequences are SGHAT and FQNNGV. CDR3 sequence reads: CASSLGTAASEKLFF. CDR3 nucleotide sequence: TGTGCCAGCAGCTTAGGGACAGCTGCATCCGAAAAACTGTTTTTT.

The rearrangement joins TRBV11-2 to TRBJ1-4; D call uncertain. The CDR3 runs to 15 residues. Trimming removed 0 bases at V and 8 bases at J, with 13 bases between. Germline V gene lookup returns CDR1 SGHAT and CDR2 FQNNGV. The CDR3 sequence is CASSLDSGFWEKLFF. The CDR3 nucleotides are TGTGCCAGCAGCTTAGATTCCGGGTTCTGGGAAAAACTGTTTTTT.

The genes are TRBV11-3 and TRBJ1-3; D is ambiguous. The CDR3 consists of 12 residues. Germline CDR1 and CDR2: SGHNT and YENEEA. V lost 0 bases, J lost 11 bases, and 8 bases lay in between. Here the CDR3 reads CASSLDQRAIYF. The DNA of the CDR3 is TGTGCCAGCAGCTTAGATCAAAGGGCCATATATTTT.

The chain has TRBV6-5 and TRBJ2-7, with D maybe TRBD2 (5 bases). Germline values: CDR1 MNHEY, CDR2 SVGAGI. CDR3 length: 11 residues. V lost 4 bases and J lost 9, with 10 bases in between. For the CDR3, the DNA is TGTGCCAGCAGTTTCGAGGGTACGCAGTACTTC. It translates to CASSFEGTQYF.

The gene calls are TRBV3-1 (or the pseudogene TRBV3-2) and TRBJ2-7; D perhaps matches TRBD2 (6 bases). V shed 1 base and J shed 6 bases, with 13 bases lying between them. Germline V lookup: CDR1 LGHDT, CDR2 YNNKEL (reference sequence). The CDR3 length is 14 residues. CDR3 nucleotide sequence: TGTGCCAGCAGCCAAGGCGCGGGGCCCGGCGAGCAGTACTTC. It codes for CASSQGAGPGEQYF.